This TCR beta chain was profiled in a study of T cell changes during pregnancy in multiple sclerosis. Sequenced by immunoSEQ multiplex PCR; TCRdb stores in-frame clones only, minus some. The profile shows 55,000 to 65,000 clones, roughly 95% of them singletons. This clone was picked up one time. The sequence was obtained from a female donor with multiple sclerosis, enrolled in a pregnancy study. The sequenced sample was CD4+ T cells from peripheral blood mononuclear cells, obtained before pregnancy.

The CDR3 is CASSLVPGANTGELFF. CDR3 bases: TGTGCCAGCAGCTTAGTTCCGGGGGCGAACACCGGGGAGCTGTTTTTT. The gene calls are TRBV7-2 and TRBJ2-2; TRBD2 might be the D (6 bases). The CDR3 is 16 residues long. Trimming removed 1 base from V and 0 bases from J, with 9 bases in between. Germline values: CDR1 SGHTA, CDR2 FQGNSA.